This T cell receptor (beta chain) is from a study of CD8+CD57+ T cells in acquired aplastic anemia. The template for TCR beta VDJ and CDR3 sequence profiling was genomic DNA. TCRdb called the reads again in MiXCR, with one record for every CDR3 protein. The table records roughly 170,000 distinct CDR3 sequences, about 50% of them present only once. Sequencing involved patients with CD8+CD57+ cell expansion previously shown by flow cytometry. Material: sorted CD4+, CD8+, or CD8+CD57+ T cells (not recorded which) from PBMCs. The source of this sequence is a human donor with aplastic anemia.

The CDR3 reads CARGSGRGKGADTQYF. As DNA, the CDR3 is TGTGCCAGGGGCTCAGGAAGGGGGAAAGGGGCAGATACGCAGTATTTT. The gene calls are TRBV9 and TRBJ2-3; TRBD1 is a possible D gene (6 bases). CDR1 and CDR2 from the germline V gene are SGDLS and YYNGEE. Trimming removed 8 bases from V and 4 bases from J, with 23 bases in between. The CDR3 sequence is 16 residues long.